The clone carrying this T cell receptor beta chain was found many times. Regarding time point: sample taken at primary tumor resection. Sequencing covered unsorted whole RNA taken from tumor, nontumor lung or frozen PBMC. All TCR cDNA molecules were individually tagged with a unique molecular identifier. In TCRdb, the 5' RACE reads were re-called with MiXCR into one record per CDR3 protein. The sample lists under 100,000 distinct CDR3 sequences, around 10% seen once, with less than 9% in the top ten. This CDR3 region has 12 residues. The V gene's germline CDR1 is SEHNR and CDR2 FQNEAQ (reference sequence). V was cut by 10 bases and J by 3 bases, with 11 bases left in between. This sample was taken from a study of spatial heterogeneity in lung cancer.

The chain carries TRBV7-9 and TRBJ2-3; D might be TRBD2 (5 bases). This clonotype was obtained from a male donor with early-stage non-small cell lung cancer. The specimen comprised PBMCs, sampled at surgery. The CDR3 loop reads CATQTGTDTQYF. As DNA, the CDR3 is TGTGCCACCCAGACGGGGACAGATACGCAGTATTTT.